This TCR beta chain is drawn from a study of identifying expanded T cells in peripheral blood. V was pared by 7 bases and J by 6 bases, with 8 bases of the junction left unmatched. CDR1 and CDR2 (germline): MNHEY, SVGAGI. The CDR3 is made up of 15 amino acids. About this clone itself: What it recognizes is unknown.

Study results and limitations: Differentially abundant clones: roughly 1.2 between replicates, 16.4 at approximately two weeks, approximately 18 at four.

TCRdb keeps only in-frame clones here, not all; method: immunoSEQ multiplex PCR. This sample carries tens of thousands of clones, 84% of them seen once, and the ten largest clones take around 20%. This TCR was recovered from a person aged 18 to 75 in good health. The specimen sequenced was blood. The genes are TRBV6-5 and TRBJ2-2; TRBD1 matches 10 bases. This CDR3 reads CASTIGTGVPGELFF. The CDR3, as DNA: TGTGCCAGCACCATAGGGACAGGGGTCCCCGGGGAGCTGTTTTTT.